This entry lists 29 T cell receptor beta chains sequenced from one sample in a study of CD8+ T cells in alopecia areata. Extracted RNA was reverse transcribed, and the resulting cDNA served as sequencing template. Data came from immunoSEQ multiplex PCR; TCRdb stores just in-frame clones and leaves some out. The profile covers 95,000 to 150,000 clones, with about 46% appearing a single time and over 9.5% taken by the ten largest. Sequenced input: NKG2D-low CD8+ T cells sorted from blood. These receptors were obtained from a human donor with alopecia areata.

V is TRBV29-1 and J is TRBJ2-7; TRBD1 matches 8 bases. Per germline, CDR1 SQVTM and CDR2 ANQGSEA. Trimming cost V 8 bases and J 1 base; bases outside gene matches: 7. The CDR3 is made up of 13 amino acids. The chain's CDR3 is CSTTGGSSYEQYF. CDR3 nucleotide sequence: TGCAGCACAACAGGGGGGAGTTCCTACGAGCAGTACTTC.

J is TRBJ1-2 and V is TRBV29-1, with 7 bases identical to TRBD1. Germline CDR1 reads SQVTM; CDR2 reads ANQGSEA. Trimming cost V 7 bases and J 8 bases; bases outside gene matches: 7. This CDR3 region has 11 residues. Here the CDR3 reads CSAWQGEGYTF. CDR3 DNA sequence: TGCAGCGCCTGGCAGGGGGAAGGCTACACCTTC.

This clone was detected a few times. J is TRBJ2-7 and V is TRBV19, with D possibly matching TRBD2 (6 bases). V lost 2 bases to trimming and J lost 0 bases, with 11 bases between them. Germline V gives CDR1 LNHDA, CDR2 SQIVND (reference sequence). This CDR3 spans 15 amino acids. In DNA form, the CDR3 reads TGTGCCAGTAGTATAACAGGAGGGAGCTCCTACGAGCAGTACTTC. It yields the protein CASSITGGSSYEQYF.

The V gene is TRBV6-6, the J gene TRBJ2-1, with a tentative D call TRBD1 (5 bases). Germline CDR1 is MNHNY and CDR2 is SVGAGI (reference sequence). The CDR3 runs 15 residues. Trimming removed 1 base from V and 6 bases from J, with 13 bases in between. The CDR3 is CASSYFRVSPNEQFF. The CDR3 bases are TGTGCCAGCAGTTACTTCAGGGTCTCACCCAATGAGCAGTTCTTC.

The chain couples TRBV28 to TRBJ2-1, with D tentatively TRBD2 (7 bases). Germline assignment: CDR1 MDHEN and CDR2 SYDVKM. This CDR3 contains 15 residues. The V and J ends lost 8 bases and 9 bases respectively, with 23 bases between them. The CDR3 is CASSLVGGAHGEQFF. In DNA form, the CDR3 reads TGTGCCAGCTCCTTGGTAGGGGGGGCGCATGGTGAGCAGTTCTTC. Filled out from reference TRBV28 and TRBJ2-1, the complete variable domain reads DVKVTQSSRYLVKRTGEKVFLECVQDMDHENMFWYRQDPGLGLRLIYFSYDVKMKEKGDIPEGYSVSREKKERFSLILESASTNQTSMYLCASSLVGGAHGEQFFGPGTRLTVL.

As DNA, the CDR3 is TGCGCCAGCAGAGAACCACAGGGGAGCGCTGAAGCTTTCTTT. Protein product: CASREPQGSAEAFF. V and J are TRBV10-2 and TRBJ1-1; TRBD1 aligns across 7 bases. Trimming at V came to 6 bases and at J to 6 bases, leaving 10 bases not matched to a gene. Germline V lookup: CDR1 WSHSY, CDR2 SAAADI. This CDR3 is built from 14 residues.

The chain links TRBV29-1 to TRBJ2-2; the D call may be TRBD1 or TRBD2 (5 bases each). CDR1 is SQVTM and CDR2 is ANQGSEA in the germline V gene. Trimming removed 7 bases from V and 4 bases from J, with 13 bases in between. The CDR3 loop spans 13 amino acids. CDR3 bases: TGCAGCGGGGTTGAGGGGCGCACCGGGGAGCTGTTTTTT. This gives the protein CSGVEGRTGELFF.

This chain's CDR3 is CSVDQGGQGAYEQYF. For the CDR3, the DNA is TGCAGCGTGGACCAAGGAGGACAGGGGGCCTACGAGCAGTACTTC. The chain has TRBV29-1 and TRBJ2-7; TRBD1 aligns across 10 bases. Germline V gene data show CDR1 as SQVTM and CDR2 as ANQGSEA. This CDR3 has 15 amino acids. Germline trimming cut 6 bases from V and 2 bases from J; bases unmatched to any gene: 10.

CDR3 nucleotide sequence: TGTGCCAGCAGTTTCGAAAACAATGAGCAGTTCTTC. Its translation is CASSFENNEQFF. This chain connects TRBV6-6 to TRBJ2-1; D unclear. The germline V gene encodes CDR1 MNHNY and CDR2 SVGAGI (reference sequence). V was shortened by 4 bases and J by 5 bases, with 6 bases between the two germline ends. The CDR3 has 12 residues.

The chain has TRBV9 and TRBJ2-7; TRBD2 matches 8 bases. This CDR3 is 15 amino acids long. The V and J ends lost 0 bases and 3 bases, in that order; junction bases with no gene match: 5. Germline loops: CDR1 SGDLS, CDR2 YYNGEE. This chain's CDR3 is CASSVAYGGDYEQYF. CDR3 DNA sequence: TGTGCCAGCAGCGTAGCTTACGGGGGGGACTACGAGCAGTACTTC.

V usage is TRBV29-1 and J usage is TRBJ2-1; 12 nucleotides align to TRBD1. This CDR3 is 16 amino acids long. The germline V gene has CDR1 SQVTM and CDR2 ANQGSEA. V trimming: 0 bases; J trimming: 7 bases; junction bases outside the gene matches: 7. The CDR3 is CSVEEGDRGQGNEQFF. DNA of the CDR3: TGCAGCGTTGAAGAGGGGGACAGGGGGCAAGGGAATGAGCAGTTCTTC.

This chain links TRBV30 with TRBJ1-1, with a tentative D call TRBD1 (5 bases). With 0 bases removed from V and 3 bases from J, the gap between germline ends came to 14 bases. CDR1 is GTSNPN and CDR2 is SVGIG in the germline V gene (reference sequence). The CDR3 is 15 amino acids. The CDR3 DNA reads TGTGCCTGGAGTGTACCCGCCAGGGTGGACACTGAAGCTTTCTTT. Its translation: CAWSVPARVDTEAFF.

This clone has a handful of counts. The chain links TRBV28 to TRBJ1-1; D may be TRBD1 (5 bases). The V gene lost 5 bases and the J gene lost 2 bases, with 9 bases spanning the gap. This CDR3 contains 13 residues. Germline V CDR1 and CDR2: MDHEN, SYDVKM. CDR3 region: CASSPTGNTEAFF. The CDR3 DNA reads as TGTGCCAGCAGTCCCACAGGTAACACTGAAGCTTTCTTT.

In the case of this clone: This same CDR3 is encoded by further DNA sequences in the sample. The chain uses TRBV29-1 and TRBJ2-7; 9 bases line up with TRBD1. Unmatched junction bases numbered 3, after V lost 7 bases and J lost 2 bases. Germline V gene lookup returns CDR1 SQVTM and CDR2 ANQGSEA. The CDR3 extends over 12 amino acids. The CDR3 DNA follows: TGCAGCGGGGGACAGGGCGCCTACGAGCAGTACTTC. Its protein product is CSGGQGAYEQYF.

This clone has more than one count but fewer than ten. The J gene is TRBJ2-1, the V gene TRBV6-4; maybe TRBD2 (5 bases). CDR1 and CDR2 (germline): MRHNA, SNTAGT. CDR3 length: 14 residues. The V end was cut by 6 bases, the J end by 8 bases, with 17 bases between. CDR3 in amino acids: CASSTSLVAHEQFF. CDR3 in DNA: TGTGCCAGCAGCACCTCACTAGTAGCCCATGAGCAGTTCTTC.

This clone showed up just a few times. The chain recombines TRBV11-2 with TRBJ2-7; D gene ambiguous. The CDR3 sequence is 14 residues long. Germline loops: CDR1 SGHAT, CDR2 FQNNGV. Trimming removed 1 base at V and 1 base at J, with 8 bases between. The CDR3 nucleotides are TGTGCCAGCAGCTTAGTGGGTGGGTCCTACGAGCAGTACTTC. This translates into CASSLVGGSYEQYF.

This chain links TRBV5-1 with TRBJ2-1; 7 bases fit TRBD2. This CDR3 has 12 amino acids. Germline V gives CDR1 SGHRS, CDR2 YFSETQ. J was trimmed by 8 bases and V by 3 bases; bases with no gene match: 2. This CDR3 reads CASSWEGHEQFF. The CDR3 region has the DNA TGCGCCAGCAGCTGGGAGGGCCATGAGCAGTTCTTC.

This clone turned up a few times. The gene calls are TRBV4-1 and TRBJ1-1; TRBD1 is a possible D gene (5 bases). Germline CDR1 is MGHRA and CDR2 is YSYEKL. There are 13 residues in the CDR3. V lost 5 bases and J 1 base, leaving 8 bases between the germline ends. The CDR3 DNA is TGCGCCAGCAGCGGCGGGGCGAACACTGAAGCTTTCTTT. Translated: CASSGGANTEAFF.

This sequence joins TRBV23-1 and TRBJ1-6; D is unclear. TRBV23-1 is labeled an ORF, and its function is uncertain. The CDR3 is 15 residues long. V shed 1 base and J shed 8 bases, with 12 bases lying between them. CDR3 sequence (DNA): TGCGCCAGCAGTCAATACCCGGCCCCTTATTCACCCCTCCACTTT. This sequence encodes CASSQYPAPYSPLHF.

V usage is TRBV29-1 and J usage is TRBJ2-3; possibly TRBD2 for D (7 bases). The V end was cut by 7 bases, the J end by 1 base, with 18 bases between. The CDR3 consists of 15 residues. Per the germline V gene, CDR1 is SQVTM and CDR2 is ANQGSEA. The chain's CDR3 is CSGRGAGGGTDTQYF. The CDR3 DNA is TGCAGCGGCCGGGGGGCCGGGGGCGGCACAGATACGCAGTATTTT.

The rearrangement joins TRBV29-1 to TRBJ2-3; the match to TRBD1 covers 10 bases. Germline-derived CDR1 and CDR2 are SQVTM and ANQGSEA. J gave up 4 bases and V 6 bases, and 7 bases lay outside the gene matches. This CDR3 has 14 residues. The DNA for the CDR3 is TGCAGCGTCTTAGACAGGGGGCAGGCAGATACGCAGTATTTT. Translated, it gives CSVLDRGQADTQYF.

The chain links TRBV7-9 to TRBJ2-2, with a weak D call TRBD1 (6 bases). V was cut by 7 bases and J by 5 bases, with 8 bases left in between. Germline CDR1 SEHNR, CDR2 FQNEAQ (reference sequence). The CDR3 length is 12 residues. The CDR3 DNA reads as TGTGCCAGCAACACAGGGACCGGGGAGCTGTTTTTT. Translated, it gives CASNTGTGELFF.

The chain carries TRBV29-1 and TRBJ2-7; possible D gene TRBD1, 5 bases. The CDR3 loop spans 12 amino acids. Trimming pared 6 bases from V and 4 bases from J, leaving 13 bases between. CDR1 and CDR2 (germline): SQVTM, ANQGSEA. The CDR3 here is CSVGDSPYEQYF. The CDR3 region has the DNA TGCAGCGTAGGAGACAGCCCATACGAGCAGTACTTC.

The rearrangement uses TRBV4-1 and TRBJ2-1; D is ambiguous. V was cut by 4 bases and J by 12 bases, with 22 bases left in between. The CDR3 is 15 amino acids. CDR1 MGHRA and CDR2 YSYEKL come from the germline V gene. The CDR3 DNA follows: TGCGCCAGCAGCCTCATGGCGGATCCAACCAAGGCGCAGTTCTTC. Translation gives CASSLMADPTKAQFF.

This chain joins TRBV13 and TRBJ2-7, with 11 bases fitting TRBD1. Germline lookup yields CDR1 PRHDT and CDR2 FYEKMQ (reference sequence). The V segment lost 4 bases and the J segment 3 bases; nucleotides outside the gene matches: 5. CDR3 length: 15 residues. The CDR3 DNA reads as TGTGCCAGCAGCTCTACCGGGACAGGGGGCTACGAGCAGTACTTC. Translated: CASSSTGTGGYEQYF.

This clone was recorded a few times. The chain links TRBV29-1 to TRBJ1-2, with a possible D match to TRBD1 (5 bases). The CDR3 has 13 amino acids. Trimming removed 6 bases from V and 4 bases from J, with 15 bases in between. Germline CDR1 reads SQVTM; CDR2 reads ANQGSEA. The CDR3 region is CSVGVGELYGYTF. DNA of the CDR3: TGCAGCGTCGGGGTAGGGGAACTCTATGGCTACACCTTC.

V gene TRBV15 combines with J gene TRBJ1-4, with D tentatively TRBD1 (5 bases). This CDR3 has 14 amino acids. Trimming left V 3 bases short and J 7 bases short, with 12 bases between. CDR1 and CDR2 (germline): LNHNV, YYDKDF (reference sequence). DNA for the CDR3: TGTGCCACCAGCAGGGATCGGGGCCTTGAAAAACTGTTTTTT. Its translation: CATSRDRGLEKLFF.

This clone was detected once. The rearrangement links TRBV30 to TRBJ2-5, with TRBD2 as a possible D gene (6 bases). This CDR3 contains 14 residues. Looked up from germline, CDR1 is GTSNPN and CDR2 is SVGIG (reference sequence). Trimming left V 3 bases short and J 2 bases short, with 13 bases between. CDR3 nucleotides: TGTGCCTGGAGCGACGGGAGTGGGCAAGAGACCCAGTACTTC. Encoded protein: CAWSDGSGQETQYF.

The chain recombines TRBV30 with TRBJ1-5; D may be TRBD1 (5 bases). Germline V CDR1 and CDR2: GTSNPN, SVGIG (reference sequence). Trimming cost V 3 bases and J 5 bases, with 17 bases left between them. The CDR3 contains 15 residues. CDR3 protein: CAWSPPGQDHQPQHF. The CDR3 DNA is TGTGCCTGGAGCCCTCCGGGGCAGGATCATCAGCCCCAGCATTTT.